The 21 T cell receptor beta chains below come from one sample, sequenced in a study of blood T cells in healthy people across ages (dated by TCRdb to between 2015 and 2016). Preparation of the library involved 5' RACE. Reads for this sample came from an Illumina HiSeq 2500. A second PCR of roughly 7 to 11 cycles was performed with a sample-barcoded 5' primer and a J-beta primer mix. TCRdb reprocessing: public reads trimmed at Q25 with fastp, clones called with MiXCR, in-frame beta chains kept. Entries are consolidated by CDR3 protein sequence, retaining the most common genes and DNA. For this sample the table gives more than 750,000 distinct CDR3 sequences, of which approximately 32% were detected only once. The top ten constitute roughly 10% of the sample. In addition, the sample was reused for a study of T cells of mothers and their children.

Sequencing was carried out using blood. All receptors derive from a woman in her thirties or forties in good health.

The chain joins TRBV29-1 to TRBJ1-2, with a weak D call TRBD1 (5 bases). Germline CDR1 is SQVTM and CDR2 is ANQGSEA. The CDR3 is 15 amino acids. V lost 0 bases, J lost 1 base, and 12 bases lay in between. This CDR3 is CSVEDWGSFNYGYTF. The CDR3, as DNA: TGCAGCGTTGAAGACTGGGGCAGTTTTAACTATGGCTACACCTTC.

V and J are TRBV5-1 and TRBJ2-3; 8 bases match TRBD2. CDR3 size: 13 residues. Per germline, CDR1 SGHRS and CDR2 YFSETQ. V was clipped by 3 bases and J by 4 bases; unmatched bases: 1. Written as DNA, the CDR3 is TGCGCCAGCAGCTGGACTAGCTCAGATACGCAGTATTTT. It translates to CASSWTSSDTQYF.

The chain uses TRBV20-1 and TRBJ1-1; no clear D gene. The length of the CDR3 is 13 residues. Germline assignment: CDR1 DFQATT and CDR2 SNEGSKA (reference sequence). The CDR3: CSVGTVRNTEAFF. The CDR3 bases are TGCAGCGTGGGCACCGTGAGGAACACTGAAGCTTTCTTT.

The chain recombines TRBV9 with TRBJ2-1; TRBD2 matches at 11 bases. The trim removed 0 bases at V and 9 bases at J, leaving 2 bases unmatched. Germline CDR1 SGDLS, CDR2 YYNGEE. There are 14 residues in the CDR3. DNA of the CDR3: TGTGCCAGCAGCGTAGTAGCGGGGGGGGGTGAGCAGTTCTTC. Translated, it gives CASSVVAGGGEQFF.

This clonotype was seen more than once but under ten times. The chain combines TRBV6-5 with TRBJ1-1, with no clear D. This CDR3 has 13 residues. Germline CDR1 MNHEY, CDR2 SVGAGI. The V end lost 11 bases, the J end lost 1 base, and 14 bases lay between the germline ends. The CDR3 spells CASVNPGNTEAFF. For the CDR3, the DNA is TGTGCCTCAGTTAATCCGGGGAACACTGAAGCTTTCTTT.

This chain joins TRBV12-3 or TRBV12-4 and TRBJ2-5, with D hard to call. This CDR3 has 16 residues. V was shortened by 2 bases and J by 0 bases, with 13 bases between the two germline ends. The CDR3 bases are TGTGCCAGCAGTTTAAGTGCGCTAGGAGACCAAGAGACCCAGTACTTC. Translated: CASSLSALGDQETQYF.

This clonotype has just a few counts. The chain uses TRBV11-3 and TRBJ1-2; D may be TRBD1 (6 bases). Between the trimmed V and J ends, which lost 9 bases and 8 bases, there was a span of 22 bases. Per the germline V gene, CDR1 is SGHNT and CDR2 is YENEEA. The CDR3 consists of 14 residues. This chain's CDR3 is CASSEPGQDKGYTF. The CDR3, as DNA: TGTGCCAGTAGTGAACCGGGACAAGATAAAGGCTACACCTTC.

The table lists this clonotype with a few counts. The CDR3 region has the DNA TGTGCCAGCAGCCGTGGGGGACAGGACTACGAGCAGTACTTC. This gives the protein CASSRGGQDYEQYF. J is TRBJ2-7 and V is TRBV11-3; the match to TRBD1 covers 8 bases. Trimming removed 5 bases from V and 3 bases from J; junction bases left unmatched: 6. CDR1 is SGHNT, CDR2 YENEEA, per germline. CDR3 length equals 14 residues.

This clonotype was counted between two and nine times. This rearrangement joins TRBV5-1 to TRBJ2-1, with 15 bases lining up with TRBD2. The length of the CDR3 is 16 residues. Losses at the gene ends were 4 bases for V and 7 bases for J; bases not matched to a gene: 6. Germline assignment: CDR1 SGHRS and CDR2 YFSETQ. CDR3 protein: CASSARTSGGANEQFF. CDR3 DNA sequence: TGCGCCAGCAGCGCACGGACTAGCGGGGGGGCAAATGAGCAGTTCTTC. The full variable domain, its missing parts supplied by reference TRBV5-1 and TRBJ2-1, is KAGVTQTPRYLIKTRGQQVTLSCSPISGHRSVSWYQQTPGQGLQFLFEYFSETQRNKGNFPGRFSGRQFSNSRSEMNVSTLELGDSALYLCASSARTSGGANEQFFGPGTRLTVL.

This clonotype was seen more than once but under ten times. DNA of the CDR3: TGTGCCAGCAGTTTAGGGGGACAGGGGGCACAGACCCAGTACTTC. Its translation is CASSLGGQGAQTQYF. V and J are TRBV12-3 or TRBV12-4 and TRBJ2-5; 12 bases map to TRBD1. The CDR3 totals 15 residues. The ends lost 1 base at V and 6 bases at J; junction bases unmatched: 3.

This chain connects TRBV6-2 or TRBV6-3 to TRBJ1-4; the D is unclear. The CDR3 sequence is 17 residues long. CDR1 MNHEY and CDR2 SVGEGT come from the germline V gene. Trimming took 0 bases from V and 6 from J, leaving 17 bases between them. This CDR3 reads CASSYSIFSGYDEKLFF. DNA for the CDR3: TGTGCCAGCAGTTACTCGATCTTTTCGGGGTACGATGAAAAACTGTTTTTT.

As concerns this clonotype: One junction end disagrees with the germline gene, perhaps due to a read error. V gene TRBV20-1 combines with J gene TRBJ1-4; D is unresolved. This CDR3 is 14 amino acids long. The germline CDR1 and CDR2 sequences are DFQATT and SNEGSKA (reference sequence). CDR3 in amino acids: CSAGERATNEKLFF. The CDR3 DNA follows: TGCAGTGCTGGAGAGAGGGCAACTAATGAAAAACTGTTTTTT.

This clonotype was seen many times. V is TRBV6-4 and J is TRBJ2-1; TRBD2 agrees at 7 bases. The CDR3 runs 15 residues. V shed 0 bases, J shed 4 bases, and the junction held 3 bases outside the gene matches. CDR1 MRHNA and CDR2 SNTAGT come from the germline V gene. As DNA, the CDR3 is TGTGCCAGCAGTGACTCGGCTAGCGGATACAATGAGCAGTTCTTC. Translated, it gives CASSDSASGYNEQFF.

The chain recombines TRBV6-5 with TRBJ1-2; a possible D gene is TRBD1 (5 bases). The germline V gene has CDR1 MNHEY and CDR2 SVGAGI. This CDR3 contains 14 residues. Trimming pared 3 bases from V and 6 bases from J, leaving 14 bases between. CDR3 sequence (DNA): TGTGCCAGCAGTTATGAGGGGACGCGTAATGGCTACACCTTC. Amino acids: CASSYEGTRNGYTF.

The chain carries TRBV5-1 and TRBJ1-4; 9 bases line up with TRBD1. Per germline, CDR1 SGHRS and CDR2 YFSETQ. CDR3 length equals 15 residues. Trimming removed 3 bases from V and 7 bases from J; junction bases left unmatched: 7. For the CDR3, the DNA is TGCGCCAGCAGCTATGGGGACAGGGCAATTGAAAAACTGTTTTTT. Translated: CASSYGDRAIEKLFF. Supplemented by reference TRBV5-1 and TRBJ1-4, the full variable domain reads KAGVTQTPRYLIKTRGQQVTLSCSPISGHRSVSWYQQTPGQGLQFLFEYFSETQRNKGNFPGRFSGRQFSNSRSEMNVSTLELGDSALYLCASSYGDRAIEKLFFGSGTQLSVL.

The table lists this clonotype with many counts. The chain employs TRBV10-3 and TRBJ2-1; D is unresolved. The CDR3 runs to 18 residues. Germline V lookup: CDR1 ENHRY, CDR2 SYGVKD. Between the trimmed V and J ends, which lost 2 bases and 0 bases, there was a span of 17 bases. CDR3 sequence (DNA): TGTGCCATCAGTGAGGTTAATCTAAGGACCCTCTCCTACAATGAGCAGTTCTTC. Encoded protein: CAISEVNLRTLSYNEQFF.

This clonotype was counted at least ten times. The chain combines TRBV7-9 with TRBJ2-2; D gene unclear. The CDR3 sequence is 13 residues long. V lost 1 base to trimming and J lost 4 bases, with 4 bases between them. Germline V gives CDR1 SEHNR, CDR2 FQNEAQ (reference sequence). The CDR3, as DNA: TGTGCCAGCAGCTTAGATGGCACCGGGGAGCTGTTTTTT. Translating it yields CASSLDGTGELFF.

The J gene is TRBJ2-7, the V gene TRBV5-1; D is possibly TRBD1 (5 bases). The CDR3 is 15 amino acids. V shed 4 bases and J shed 0 bases, with 14 bases lying between them. Germline CDR1 and CDR2: SGHRS and YFSETQ. The CDR3 nucleotides read TGCGCCAGCAGCGACCTTGACAGTTTCTCCTACGAGCAGTACTTC. This encodes CASSDLDSFSYEQYF.

In its sample, this clonotype was seen once. The chain recombines TRBV14 with TRBJ1-4, with D possibly matching TRBD1 (5 bases). The CDR3 contains 12 residues. CDR1 SGHDN and CDR2 FVKESK come from the germline V gene. V was cut by 2 bases and J by 15 bases, with 13 bases left in between. CDR3 residues: CASSQLGDRLFF. The DNA of the CDR3 is TGTGCCAGCAGCCAACTTGGGGACCGATTGTTTTTT.

In this sample, this clonotype turned up many times. This chain uses TRBV24-1 with TRBJ2-7; TRBD1 agrees at 7 bases. CDR1 is KGHDR, CDR2 SFDVKD, per germline. With V trimmed by 4 bases and J by 8 bases, 10 bases remained unmatched. This CDR3 region has 14 residues. CDR3 loop: CATSDAGTARKQYF. In DNA form, the CDR3 reads TGTGCCACCAGTGACGCCGGGACAGCTCGCAAGCAGTACTTC.

At least ten counts were recorded for this clonotype. The chain couples TRBV3-1 to TRBJ1-2; maybe TRBD1 (6 bases). Per germline, CDR1 LGHDT and CDR2 YNNKEL (reference sequence). The CDR3 runs to 13 residues. V was cut by 1 base and J by 7 bases, with 10 bases left in between. Here the CDR3 DNA reads TGTGCCAGCAGCCAAGCCAGGGGTGGTGGCTACACCTTC. This translates into CASSQARGGGYTF.